The clone carrying this T cell receptor beta chain occurred a few times. Its target is unknown. Germline V gene sequence: CDR1 SGHRS, CDR2 YFSETQ. The length of the CDR3 is 15 residues. V was pared by 4 bases and J by 8 bases, with 10 bases of the junction left unmatched. Researchers isolated at least 6.5 million PBMCs per sample. The data were taken from a study of blood T cells in healthy people across ages. The study's findings and limits: Donors of long life had a larger count of naive CD4+ cells and greater diversity than aged donors. A roughly linear fall in TCR beta diversity per million T cells was seen with increasing age.

Together with a sample-barcoded 5' primer, a J-beta primer mix was included in a second PCR lasting about 6 to 11 cycles. TCRdb independently ran MiXCR on the 5' RACE reads; one entry per CDR3 protein. The table includes 600,000 to 1,000,000 distinct CDR3 sequences, 20% to 25% detected once. This same sample was also part of a study on T cells of mothers and their children.

The chain joins TRBV5-1 to TRBJ2-1; 9 bases match TRBD2. The sequencing input was blood. The source of this sequence is a boy aged 5-17 years in good health. This CDR3 is CASSITGTSFDEQFF. The CDR3 bases are TGCGCCAGCAGCATCACCGGGACTAGCTTTGATGAGCAGTTCTTC.